This is a list of T cell receptor beta chains from one sample in a study of regulatory T cells in long-lasting Graves disease. Each CDR3 protein is one row after TCRdb ran MiXCR on the multiplex PCR reads. Here the sample spans 540,000 or so distinct CDR3 sequences, about 13% being singletons. These sequences were also reported in another study, on T cells in Graves' hyperthyroidism and ophthalmopathy.

Sequencing was performed on peripheral blood mononuclear cells (PBMCs), taken at new diagnosis, from a patient treated with antithyroid drugs. These receptors were taken from a young man with Graves disease. CDR3s leave out the opening cysteine and the closing phenylalanine or tryptophan.

>TRBV19|TRBJ1-5
ASSIGPNQPQH
>TRBV4-1|TRBJ2-6
ASSQVVRSGANVLT
>TRBV12-3/TRBV12-4|TRBJ2-4
ASSFQGLAKNIQY
>TRBV7-3|TRBJ2-1
ASSSVGGPNNEQF
>TRBV11-2|TRBJ2-1
ASSYRLAVSSYNEQF
>TRBV29-1|TRBJ2-7
SVVMLAGIDEQY
>TRBV7-7|TRBJ2-5
ASSAVGGVDETQY
>TRBV7-2|TRBJ1-1
ASSSALNTEAF
>TRBV12-3/TRBV12-4|TRBJ2-3
ASSLAGSGSTDTQY
>TRBV5-5|TRBJ2-7
ASSLVGRDSYEQY
>TRBV20-1|TRBJ2-1
SAVRNSGNNEQF
>TRBV4-1|TRBJ2-1
ASSYSDGTRGSLF
>TRBV20-1|TRBJ2-3
SGRRQEDTQY
>TRBV20-1|TRBJ1-1
SARGGAFTEAF
>TRBV2|TRBJ2-5
ASSWDGFETQY
>TRBV7-9|TRBJ2-5
ASRYVSGEETQY
>TRBV11-2|TRBJ2-3
ASGPLGGGDTQY
>TRBV12-5|TRBJ2-1
ASGSWTGGGNEQF
>TRBV6-1|TRBJ2-4
ASGSGRVAKNIQY
>TRBV10-3|TRBJ2-7
AISVETGLDEQY
>TRBV28|TRBJ2-1
ASRSSGGSYNEQF
>TRBV6-5|TRBJ2-5
ASSWGQETQY